The next 15 T cell receptor beta chains were all read from a single sample in a study of T cell responses to AZD1222 COVID-19 vaccine. Here immunoSEQ multiplex PCR was the method, and the copy in TCRdb shows in-frame clones only, minus some. There are under 150,000 clones in the sample; 70% to 90% occur only once, and about 1.5% lies in the top ten. The sequencing here drew on peripheral blood, taken on day 0 of AZD1222 vaccination. All receptors derive from an adult in good health.

The chain combines TRBV9 with TRBJ2-7; D is perhaps TRBD2 (6 bases). The CDR3 runs to 14 residues. Germline CDR1 and CDR2: SGDLS and YYNGEE. V dropped 2 bases and J dropped 1 base, with 10 bases sitting between them. CDR3 protein: CASSVGGISYEQYF. The CDR3 nucleotides read TGTGCCAGCAGCGTTGGGGGGATTTCCTACGAGCAGTACTTC.

The rearrangement links TRBV5-1 to TRBJ1-4, with D possibly being TRBD1 (6 bases). The CDR3 spans 19 residues. The V end lost 4 bases, the J end lost 6 bases, and 28 bases lay between the germline ends. CDR1 is SGHRS, CDR2 YFSETQ, per germline. CDR3 in amino acids: CASSPSGAIVRGGYEKLFF. The CDR3 region has the DNA TGCGCCAGCAGCCCTTCTGGGGCGATCGTACGAGGGGGTTATGAAAAACTGTTTTTT.

The count of this clone is one. The chain carries TRBV7-3 and TRBJ2-2; D is perhaps TRBD1 (5 bases). This CDR3 has 15 amino acids. Germline V gene data show CDR1 as SGHTA and CDR2 as FQGTGA. V dropped 5 bases and J dropped 4 bases, with 14 bases sitting between them. CDR3 in DNA: TGTGCCAGCAGCCCGAGGCAGGGCGGCACCGGGGAGCTGTTTTTT. Translation: CASSPRQGGTGELFF.

This chain links TRBV19 with TRBJ2-5; D gene uncertain. The CDR3 runs 13 residues. Per the germline V gene, CDR1 is LNHDA and CDR2 is SQIVND (reference sequence). V dropped 4 bases and J dropped 1 base, with 7 bases sitting between them. The CDR3 sequence is CASSSRVQETQYF. The CDR3 bases are TGTGCCAGTAGTAGTCGGGTCCAAGAGACCCAGTACTTC.

This clone has just a few counts. The chain carries TRBV4-1 and TRBJ1-5; the D is unclear. The CDR3 is 16 residues long. The V and J ends lost 1 base and 2 bases respectively, with 12 bases between them. Germline CDR1 and CDR2: MGHRA and YSYEKL. The CDR3 protein is CASSQAPWRGNQPQHF. The CDR3 nucleotides read TGCGCCAGCAGCCAAGCCCCTTGGAGAGGCAATCAGCCCCAGCATTTT.

The chain links TRBV15 to TRBJ1-1; the match to TRBD1 covers 7 bases. The CDR3 loop spans 14 amino acids. The V gene's germline CDR1 is LNHNV and CDR2 YYDKDF (reference sequence). With 3 bases clipped from V and 1 base from J, the junction kept 2 bases outside the gene matches. For the CDR3, the DNA is TGTGCCACCAGCAGGGGACAGACGAACACTGAAGCTTTCTTT. This sequence encodes CATSRGQTNTEAFF.

This clone was seen just once. This chain connects TRBV30 to TRBJ1-3, with a possible D match to TRBD1 (5 bases). Germline V gives CDR1 GTSNPN, CDR2 SVGIG (reference sequence). The CDR3 loop spans 14 amino acids. Deletions cut 4 bases from V and 4 bases from J, with 14 bases between. For the CDR3, the DNA is TGTGCCTGGAACCCGGGACTCGGGGGAAACACCATATATTTT. Amino acid sequence: CAWNPGLGGNTIYF.

To note about this clone: Germline is not matched at one junction end, which may reflect a read error. The chain uses TRBV7-7 and TRBJ2-1; D might be TRBD2 (5 bases). Germline CDR1 SSHAT, CDR2 FNYEAQ (reference sequence). This CDR3 comprises 14 residues. CDR3: CASSLVVWESEQFF. The CDR3 DNA is TGTGCTAGCAGCTTAGTAGTGTGGGAGAGTGAGCAGTTCTTC.

V gene TRBV19 combines with J gene TRBJ1-1, with a tentative D call TRBD1 (5 bases). The CDR3 is made up of 16 amino acids. The germline gives CDR1 LNHDA, CDR2 SQIVND (reference sequence). Trimming removed 3 bases at V and 1 base at J, with 15 bases between. The CDR3 region is CASSIGGMNANTEAFF. The CDR3 DNA follows: TGTGCCAGTAGTATTGGGGGAATGAACGCGAACACTGAAGCTTTCTTT.

This chain connects TRBV9 to TRBJ1-1, with TRBD1 identical over 8 bases. After removal of 0 bases from V and 1 base from J, the junction contained 2 bases not matched to a gene. The CDR3 spans 15 residues. In germline, CDR1 is SGDLS, CDR2 YYNGEE. The CDR3 is CASSVGTGGNTEAFF. The DNA for the CDR3 is TGTGCCAGCAGCGTAGGTACAGGGGGGAACACTGAAGCTTTCTTT.

The J gene is TRBJ2-1, the V gene TRBV4-3; D is unclear. Trimming stripped 0 bases from V and 1 base from J, with 7 bases between. The CDR3 has 15 amino acids. Germline V gene lookup returns CDR1 LGHNA and CDR2 YSLEER. The CDR3 is CASSQDLSSYNEQFF. DNA for the CDR3: TGCGCCAGCAGCCAAGATCTCTCATCCTACAATGAGCAGTTCTTC.

The chain couples TRBV13 to TRBJ2-3; D ambiguous. The V gene lost 4 bases and the J gene lost 2 bases, with 4 bases spanning the gap. In germline, CDR1 is PRHDT, CDR2 FYEKMQ (reference sequence). CDR3 size: 12 residues. The CDR3 is CASSSFTDTQYF. The CDR3 DNA sequence: TGTGCCAGCAGCTCCTTCACAGATACGCAGTATTTT.

The gene calls are TRBV5-1 and TRBJ1-2; weak D call: TRBD1 (6 bases). V was pared by 4 bases and J by 2 bases, with 9 bases between. CDR3 size: 13 residues. CDR1 and CDR2 from the germline V gene are SGHRS and YFSETQ. CDR3 region: CASSPTGNYGYTF. Here the CDR3 DNA reads TGCGCCAGCAGCCCCACAGGGAACTATGGCTACACCTTC.

CDR3 protein: CASSSTSVGNNEQFF. In DNA, the CDR3 is TGCGCCAGCAGCTCCACTAGCGTAGGGAACAATGAGCAGTTCTTC. The chain couples TRBV5-1 to TRBJ2-1; 7 bases map to TRBD2. This CDR3 comprises 15 residues. The V gene end was trimmed by 3 bases and the J gene end by 5 bases; junction bases not matched to a gene: 8. Looked up from germline, CDR1 is SGHRS and CDR2 is YFSETQ.

The rearrangement uses TRBV7-3 and TRBJ1-2; tentative D call: TRBD1 (5 bases). The V and J ends lost 5 bases and 6 bases respectively, with 16 bases between them. Germline CDR1 is SGHTA and CDR2 is FQGTGA. The CDR3 is 14 residues long. The CDR3 is CASSRNQGRDGYTF. The CDR3 DNA sequence: TGTGCCAGCAGCCGGAACCAGGGACGTGATGGCTACACCTTC.